This TCR beta chain was identified in a study of blood T cell repertoires in COVID-19. Study-wide context: Spain, Italy and the United States supplied samples that represented acute and convalescent COVID-19.

Germline assignment: CDR1 MDHEN and CDR2 SYDVKM. The CDR3 extends over 14 amino acids. V was clipped by 2 bases and J by 8 bases; unmatched bases: 6. Original analysis: From reference gene primer amplification, estimates of nucleated cell counts were derived. Here immunoSEQ multiplex PCR was the method, and the copy in TCRdb shows in-frame clones only, minus some. That table supplies the V and J calls and clone size; D and trimming were determined from the DNA. Altogether about 26,000 clones are present, about 94% being singletons, with the ten largest covering about 3.9%. The chain has TRBV28 and TRBJ2-1; 7 bases match TRBD2. This sequence was found in a human donor with active COVID-19. The donor label of this sample is uncertain. Material: peripheral blood. The CDR3 sequence: CASSLRGSYDEQFF. Here the CDR3 DNA reads TGTGCCAGCAGTTTACGCGGGAGTTATGATGAGCAGTTCTTC.